This T cell receptor beta chain was recorded in a study of cytomegalovirus exposure and HLA in healthy donors. Overall study context: Clustering assigned 70% to 85% of the roughly 380 genotyped donors to the Caucasian-associated ancestry cluster.

Donors counted as nominally healthy when sampled, yet unrecorded immune exposures were likely. This CDR3 is built from 15 residues. Between the trimmed V and J ends, which lost 1 base and 0 bases, there was a span of 9 bases. Germline assignment: CDR1 MNHEY and CDR2 SMNVEV (reference sequence). This PCR relied on a set of 60 Vbeta primers and 13 Jbeta primers. Sequenced by immunoSEQ multiplex PCR; TCRdb stores in-frame clones only, minus some. The listing contains about 55,000 clones. Sample: PBMCs. The TCR originated in a man between 50 and 59 years old in good health and CMV-seropositive. The chain links TRBV27 to TRBJ1-1; the D gene is possibly TRBD1 (5 bases). Here the CDR3 DNA reads TGTGCCAGCAGTTTATACGGGGACTTGAACACTGAAGCTTTCTTT. Residues: CASSLYGDLNTEAFF.